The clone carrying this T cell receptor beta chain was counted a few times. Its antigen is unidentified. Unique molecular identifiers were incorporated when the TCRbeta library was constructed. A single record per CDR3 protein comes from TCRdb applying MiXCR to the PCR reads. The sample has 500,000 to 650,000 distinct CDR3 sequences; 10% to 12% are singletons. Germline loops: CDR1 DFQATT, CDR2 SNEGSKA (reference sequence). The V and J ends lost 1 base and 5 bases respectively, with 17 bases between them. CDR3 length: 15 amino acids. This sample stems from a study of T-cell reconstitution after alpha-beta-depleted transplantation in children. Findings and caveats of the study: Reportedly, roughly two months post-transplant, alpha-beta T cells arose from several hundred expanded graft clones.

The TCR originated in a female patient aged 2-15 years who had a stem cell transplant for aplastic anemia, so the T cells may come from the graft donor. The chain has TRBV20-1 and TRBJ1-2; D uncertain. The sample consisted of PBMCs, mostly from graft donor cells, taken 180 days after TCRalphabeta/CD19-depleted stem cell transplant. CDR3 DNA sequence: TGCAGTGCTAGAGTTCTGGAAAAGGGCCGTTATGGCTACACCTTC. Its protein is CSARVLEKGRYGYTF.